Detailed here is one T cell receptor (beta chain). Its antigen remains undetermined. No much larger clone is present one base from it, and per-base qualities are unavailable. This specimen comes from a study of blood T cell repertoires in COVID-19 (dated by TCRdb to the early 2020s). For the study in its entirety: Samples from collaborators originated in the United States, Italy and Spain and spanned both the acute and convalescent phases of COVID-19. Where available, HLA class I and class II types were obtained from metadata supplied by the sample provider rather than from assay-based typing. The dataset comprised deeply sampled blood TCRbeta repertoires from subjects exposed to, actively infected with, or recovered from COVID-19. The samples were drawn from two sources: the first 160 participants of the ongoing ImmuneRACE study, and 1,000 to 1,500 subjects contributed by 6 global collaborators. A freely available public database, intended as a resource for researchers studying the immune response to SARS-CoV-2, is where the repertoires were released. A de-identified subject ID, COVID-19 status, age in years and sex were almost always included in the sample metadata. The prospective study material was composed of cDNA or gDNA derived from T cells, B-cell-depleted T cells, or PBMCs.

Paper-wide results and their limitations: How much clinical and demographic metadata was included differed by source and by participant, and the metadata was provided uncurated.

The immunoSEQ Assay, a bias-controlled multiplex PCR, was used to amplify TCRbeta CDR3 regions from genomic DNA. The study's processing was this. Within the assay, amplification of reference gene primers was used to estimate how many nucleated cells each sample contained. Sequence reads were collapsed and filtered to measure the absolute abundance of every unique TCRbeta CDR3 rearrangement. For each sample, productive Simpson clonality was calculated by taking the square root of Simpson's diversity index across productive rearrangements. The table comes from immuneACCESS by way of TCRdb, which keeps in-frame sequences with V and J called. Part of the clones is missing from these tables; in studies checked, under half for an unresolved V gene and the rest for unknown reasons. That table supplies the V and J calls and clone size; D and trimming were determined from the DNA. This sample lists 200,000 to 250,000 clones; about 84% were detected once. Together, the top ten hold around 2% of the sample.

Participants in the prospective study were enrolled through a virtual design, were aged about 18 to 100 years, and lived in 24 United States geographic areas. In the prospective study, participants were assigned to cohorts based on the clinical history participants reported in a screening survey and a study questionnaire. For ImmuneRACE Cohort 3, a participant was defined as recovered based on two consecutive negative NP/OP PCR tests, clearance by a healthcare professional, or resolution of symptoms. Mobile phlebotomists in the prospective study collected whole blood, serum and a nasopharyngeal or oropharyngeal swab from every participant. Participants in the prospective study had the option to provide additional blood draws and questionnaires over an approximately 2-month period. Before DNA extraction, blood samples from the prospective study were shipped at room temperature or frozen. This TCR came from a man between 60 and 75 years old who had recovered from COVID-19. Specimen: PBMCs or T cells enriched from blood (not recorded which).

DNA sequence: TGTGCCAGTAGTATATTATCGGGACAGGGGGCGGGTGAGCAGTTCTTC. Its protein is CASSILSGQGAGEQFF. Rearrangement joined TRBV19 to TRBJ2-1; 12 central bases correspond to TRBD1. Germline trimming amounts to 2 bases on V and 9 bases on J, with 8 as the count of junction bases outside the gene matches. From a lookup of the germline V gene (reference sequence), CDR1 and CDR2 are LNHDA and SQIVND. The CDR3 runs 16 residues from the cysteine to the phenylalanine. CDR3 DNA is the only sequence kept; it has 48 bases, read in frame from the first base.